This T cell receptor (beta chain) was sequenced during a study of blood T cells in healthy people across ages. This clonotype was observed at least ten times. Its matching antigen is unknown. Study observations and caveats: Older age coincided with a roughly linear decline in TCR beta diversity per million T cells. Donors of long life had a larger count of naive CD4+ cells and greater diversity than aged donors.

It was with a sample-barcoded 5' primer and a J-beta primer mix that a second PCR of about 6 to 12 cycles was run. In TCRdb, the 5' RACE reads were re-called with MiXCR into one record per CDR3 protein. Of roughly 680,000 distinct CDR3 sequences detected, 49% appear once; the ten largest clones hold 25% to 35%. Germline V gene sequence: CDR1 SGHRS, CDR2 YFSETQ. The CDR3 is 14 amino acids. Trimming took 4 bases from V and 6 from J; bases not matched to a gene: 3. The sequenced sample consisted of blood. This clonotype originated in a woman aged 55-70 years in good health. V and J are TRBV5-1 and TRBJ2-1, with 11 bases that match TRBD2. The CDR3 DNA reads as TGCGCCAGCAGCGCCGGGACTAGCGGCAATGAGCAGTTCTTC. This sequence encodes CASSAGTSGNEQFF.